Listed below are T cell receptor beta chains from one sample, sequenced in a study of shared clonotypes between healthy human individuals. Produced via immunoSEQ multiplex PCR; TCRdb's table is partial and in-frame only. Of about 2,500,000 clones detected, around nine tenths appear once; the ten largest clones hold over 0.12%. Material for sequencing was naive CD4+ T cells sorted from blood. Receptor source: a man between 18 and 35 years old in good health. The CDR3 runs from the conserved cysteine through the conserved F or W. The order of the fields is CDR3 protein, CDR3 DNA, J gene, V gene, D gene, clone size. The D gene is left open where the match is weak. Only some rows state a clone size, as once, few, many or a class for expanded clones.

CDR3aa: CASSLGETGYQTEAFF
CDR3nt: TGCGCCAGCAGCTTGGGAGAAACAGGGTATCAAACTGAAGCTTTCTTT
j_gene: TRBJ1-1
v_gene: TRBV5-1
d_gene: .
abundance: .

CDR3aa: CAISENVASGELFF
CDR3nt: TGTGCCATCAGTGAAAACGTAGCTTCCGGGGAGCTGTTTTTT
j_gene: TRBJ2-2
v_gene: TRBV10-3
d_gene: .
abundance: .

CDR3aa: CASSQYRDLNTEAFF
CDR3nt: TGTGCCAGCAGCCAGTACCGGGACTTGAACACTGAAGCTTTCTTT
j_gene: TRBJ1-1
v_gene: TRBV14
d_gene: .
abundance: .

CDR3aa: CASSPLPGAGHNEQFF
CDR3nt: TGTGCCAGCAGCCCCCTGCCTGGTGCAGGCCACAATGAGCAGTTCTTC
j_gene: TRBJ2-1
v_gene: TRBV5-6
d_gene: .
abundance: .

CDR3aa: CASSERQGVSDTQYF
CDR3nt: TGTGCCAGCAGTGAACGGCAGGGAGTATCAGATACGCAGTATTTT
j_gene: TRBJ2-3
v_gene: TRBV6-1
d_gene: .
abundance: .

CDR3aa: CASRGGGDNEQFF
CDR3nt: TGTGCCAGCAGGGGTGGAGGTGACAATGAGCAGTTCTTC
j_gene: TRBJ2-1
v_gene: TRBV14
d_gene: .
abundance: .

CDR3aa: CASSLNPAGTGTEAFF
CDR3nt: TGTGCCAGCAGCTTAAACCCGGCAGGGACAGGGACTGAAGCTTTCTTT
j_gene: TRBJ1-1
v_gene: TRBV7-2
d_gene: TRBD1
abundance: once

CDR3aa: CASNTGSNSPLHF
CDR3nt: TGTGCCAGCAATACAGGGTCCAATTCACCCCTCCACTTT
j_gene: TRBJ1-6
v_gene: TRBV6-1
d_gene: .
abundance: .

CDR3aa: CASSEPSTSGGDSEQYF
CDR3nt: TGCGCCAGCAGTGAACCCTCGACTAGCGGGGGGGATAGCGAGCAGTACTTC
j_gene: TRBJ2-7
v_gene: TRBV10-2
d_gene: TRBD2
abundance: .

CDR3aa: CASSREDLNTGELFF
CDR3nt: TGTGCCAGTAGTAGGGAGGACTTAAACACCGGGGAGCTGTTTTTT
j_gene: TRBJ2-2
v_gene: TRBV19
d_gene: .
abundance: .

CDR3aa: CASSLGRGDTQYF
CDR3nt: TGTGCCAGCAGCTTAGGGAGGGGAGATACGCAGTATTTT
j_gene: TRBJ2-3
v_gene: TRBV7-6
d_gene: .
abundance: .

CDR3aa: CASSFGLGGSYNEQFF
CDR3nt: TGTGCCAGCAGCTTTGGGCTGGGCGGCTCCTACAATGAGCAGTTCTTC
j_gene: TRBJ2-1
v_gene: TRBV5-8
d_gene: .
abundance: once

CDR3aa: CASSRGQNEKLFF
CDR3nt: TGTGCCAGCAGCCGCGGACAGAATGAAAAACTGTTTTTT
j_gene: TRBJ1-4
v_gene: TRBV7-2
d_gene: .
abundance: .

CDR3aa: CASSPVRTTSRERLGELFF
CDR3nt: TGTGCCAGCAGCCCCGTTCGTACTACATCGCGGGAGCGTCTCGGGGAGCTGTTTTTT
j_gene: TRBJ2-2
v_gene: TRBV11-2
d_gene: TRBD2
abundance: .

CDR3aa: CASSGRTGGEKLFF
CDR3nt: TGTGCCAGCAGTGGAAGGACAGGTGGGGAAAAACTGTTTTTT
j_gene: TRBJ1-4
v_gene: TRBV2
d_gene: TRBD1
abundance: .

CDR3aa: CASKATGEKAFF
CDR3nt: TGTGCCAGCAAGGCGACAGGGGAGAAAGCTTTCTTT
j_gene: TRBJ1-1
v_gene: TRBV6-5
d_gene: TRBD1
abundance: few

CDR3aa: CAWSVSGRGTKGQYF
CDR3nt: TGTGCCTGGAGTGTCTCTGGCAGGGGGACCAAGGGGCAGTACTTC
j_gene: TRBJ2-7
v_gene: TRBV30
d_gene: TRBD1
abundance: once

CDR3aa: CASSLQGQRIYEQYF
CDR3nt: TGCGCCAGCAGCTTACAGGGGCAACGAATTTACGAGCAGTACTTC
j_gene: TRBJ2-7
v_gene: TRBV5-1
d_gene: TRBD1
abundance: .

CDR3aa: CASSEWGYGNTIYF
CDR3nt: TGTGCCAGCAGTGAATGGGGGTACGGAAACACCATATATTTT
j_gene: TRBJ1-3
v_gene: TRBV25-1
d_gene: .
abundance: .

CDR3aa: CASVRQGDEQFF
CDR3nt: TGTGCCAGCGTAAGACAGGGGGATGAGCAGTTCTTC
j_gene: TRBJ2-1
v_gene: TRBV2
d_gene: TRBD1
abundance: once

CDR3aa: CASSFREENSPLHF
CDR3nt: TGTGCCAGTAGTTTCAGGGAGGAGAATTCACCCCTCCACTTT
j_gene: TRBJ1-6
v_gene: TRBV19
d_gene: .
abundance: .

CDR3aa: CASSIGGKNYGYTF
CDR3nt: TGTGCCAGTAGTATTGGAGGGAAGAACTATGGCTACACCTTC
j_gene: TRBJ1-2
v_gene: TRBV19
d_gene: .
abundance: once

CDR3aa: CAWSVNTGNSPLHF
CDR3nt: TGTGCCTGGAGTGTAAATACTGGCAATTCACCCCTCCACTTT
j_gene: TRBJ1-6
v_gene: TRBV30
d_gene: .
abundance: .

CDR3aa: CASSLQGGLAGHNEQFF
CDR3nt: TGTGCCAGCAGCTTACAGGGGGGACTAGCGGGACACAATGAGCAGTTCTTC
j_gene: TRBJ2-1
v_gene: TRBV7-2
d_gene: TRBD2
abundance: .

CDR3aa: CASSGGLAALQETQYF
CDR3nt: TGCGCCAGCAGCGGCGGGCTAGCGGCCCTCCAAGAGACCCAGTACTTC
j_gene: TRBJ2-5
v_gene: TRBV10-1
d_gene: TRBD2
abundance: .

CDR3aa: CASTQAGEPKNEQFF
CDR3nt: TGTGCCAGCACACAAGCGGGAGAACCTAAAAATGAGCAGTTCTTC
j_gene: TRBJ2-1
v_gene: TRBV2
d_gene: TRBD2
abundance: .

CDR3aa: CASSLGQGAYNEQFF
CDR3nt: TGTGCCAGCAGCTTAGGGCAGGGGGCCTACAATGAGCAGTTCTTC
j_gene: TRBJ2-1
v_gene: TRBV7-6
d_gene: TRBD1
abundance: .

CDR3aa: CASSDSGGNTDTQYF
CDR3nt: TGTGCCAGCAGTGACTCTGGCGGGAACACAGATACGCAGTATTTT
j_gene: TRBJ2-3
v_gene: TRBV6-4
d_gene: .
abundance: .

CDR3aa: CAITNFRGDTQYF
CDR3nt: TGTGCCATCACCAATTTCAGGGGAGATACGCAGTATTTT
j_gene: TRBJ2-3
v_gene: TRBV6-4
d_gene: .
abundance: .

CDR3aa: CASTVDRLEQFF
CDR3nt: TGTGCCAGCACCGTCGACCGGCTTGAGCAGTTCTTC
j_gene: TRBJ2-1
v_gene: TRBV5-6
d_gene: .
abundance: .

CDR3aa: CASSLPHPFTDTQYF
CDR3nt: TGTGCCAGCAGCCTGCCCCACCCTTTCACAGATACGCAGTATTTT
j_gene: TRBJ2-3
v_gene: TRBV5-4
d_gene: .
abundance: .

CDR3aa: CASSPDGGEKLFF
CDR3nt: TGCGCCAGCAGCCCGGACGGGGGGGAAAAACTGTTTTTT
j_gene: TRBJ1-4
v_gene: TRBV5-1
d_gene: .
abundance: .

CDR3aa: CASSLATIQGTEAFF
CDR3nt: TGCGCCAGCAGCTTGGCGACCATCCAGGGCACTGAAGCTTTCTTT
j_gene: TRBJ1-1
v_gene: TRBV5-1
d_gene: .
abundance: .

CDR3aa: CASSPGQSRQNSGNTIYF
CDR3nt: TGTGCCAGCAGCCCTGGACAGTCTCGGCAAAACTCTGGAAACACCATATATTTT
j_gene: TRBJ1-3
v_gene: TRBV9
d_gene: .
abundance: .

CDR3aa: CASSSGLLETQYF
CDR3nt: TGTGCCAGCAGTTCCGGACTCCTAGAGACCCAGTACTTC
j_gene: TRBJ2-5
v_gene: TRBV28
d_gene: .
abundance: .

CDR3aa: CASSVGREPYNEQFF
CDR3nt: TGTGCCAGCAGCGTAGGGAGGGAGCCTTACAATGAGCAGTTCTTC
j_gene: TRBJ2-1
v_gene: TRBV9
d_gene: .
abundance: .

CDR3aa: CASSLEVGQWETQYF
CDR3nt: TGTGCCAGCAGCTTAGAAGTTGGGCAGTGGGAGACCCAGTACTTC
j_gene: TRBJ2-5
v_gene: TRBV7-2
d_gene: .
abundance: .

CDR3aa: CASSQEAGQNQPQHF
CDR3nt: TGCGCCAGCAGCCAAGAGGCGGGGCAGAATCAGCCCCAGCATTTT
j_gene: TRBJ1-5
v_gene: TRBV4-3
d_gene: .
abundance: .

CDR3aa: CAWAGQGGPHISTDTQYF
CDR3nt: TGTGCCTGGGCGGGACAGGGGGGCCCACACATCTCCACAGATACGCAGTATTTT
j_gene: TRBJ2-3
v_gene: TRBV30
d_gene: TRBD1
abundance: .

CDR3aa: CASSPRGDWGTGELFF
CDR3nt: TGTGCCAGCAGCCCTAGGGGTGATTGGGGTACCGGGGAGCTGTTTTTT
j_gene: TRBJ2-2
v_gene: TRBV9
d_gene: .
abundance: .

CDR3aa: CASSLAELAGVSGELFF
CDR3nt: TGTGCCAGCAGCTTGGCCGAACTAGCGGGAGTTTCCGGGGAGCTGTTTTTT
j_gene: TRBJ2-2
v_gene: TRBV5-4
d_gene: TRBD2
abundance: .

CDR3aa: CASSRVRDRHNSPLHF
CDR3nt: TGTGCCAGCAGTCGTGTTCGGGACAGGCATAATTCACCCCTCCACTTT
j_gene: TRBJ1-6
v_gene: TRBV28
d_gene: TRBD1
abundance: .

CDR3aa: CASSPAGLSYEQYF
CDR3nt: TGTGCCAGCTCACCAGCTGGGCTTTCTTACGAGCAGTACTTC
j_gene: TRBJ2-7
v_gene: TRBV18
d_gene: .
abundance: once

CDR3aa: CATSRQGSSNQPQHF
CDR3nt: TGTGCCACCAGCAGACAGGGGAGTAGCAATCAGCCCCAGCATTTT
j_gene: TRBJ1-5
v_gene: TRBV15
d_gene: .
abundance: .

CDR3aa: CASRPPLPGVGPLNTEAFF
CDR3nt: TGTGCCAGCAGGCCCCCCCTCCCAGGCGTAGGGCCGCTCAACACTGAAGCTTTCTTT
j_gene: TRBJ1-1
v_gene: TRBV28
d_gene: .
abundance: .

CDR3aa: CASSPIRAETQYF
CDR3nt: TGTGCCAGCTCACCAATCAGGGCTGAGACCCAGTACTTC
j_gene: TRBJ2-5
v_gene: TRBV18
d_gene: .
abundance: .